This TCR beta chain comes out of a study of blood T cell repertoires in COVID-19. Study in general: Acute and convalescent COVID-19 samples came from the United States, Italy and Spain. Nucleic acid was either cDNA or gDNA, and it came from T cells, B-cell-depleted T cells, or PBMCs.

With V trimmed by 2 bases and J by 2 bases, 7 bases remained unmatched. This CDR3 is 16 amino acids long. The V gene's germline CDR1 is LGHNT and CDR2 FRNRAP. As originally analysed: How many nucleated cells were present was estimated from reference gene primer amplification. Profiled with immunoSEQ multiplex PCR; TCRdb holds only in-frame clones, not every one. Clone size and the V and J calls come from that table; the DNA yielded D and trimming. The table lists about 130,000 clones, more than 70% of them singletons, with roughly 3.6% in the top ten. This receptor was taken from a woman between 55 and 75 years old with acute or convalescent COVID-19. Sequenced input: peripheral blood. The V and J genes are TRBV12-5 and TRBJ1-1; 8 positions match TRBD1. CDR3 coding DNA: TGTGCTAGTGGTTTGCGGTCAGGGGGCCTAAACACTGAAGCTTTCTTT. It translates to CASGLRSGGLNTEAFF.